The 24 T cell receptor beta chains in this list originate from one sample, sequenced in a study of blood T cells in healthy people across ages. A sample-barcoded 5' primer and a J-beta primer mix were used in a second PCR of roughly 7 to 11 cycles. TCRdb redid the calling of the 5' RACE reads with MiXCR, one entry per CDR3 protein. The data show approximately 1.5 million distinct CDR3 sequences, less than 45% seen once. Material for sequencing was blood. The receptors derive from a woman aged 18-29 years in good health.

This clonotype appeared a few times. V is TRBV6-5 and J is TRBJ2-4, with 7 bases lining up with TRBD1. The length of the CDR3 is 16 residues. J was trimmed by 5 bases and V by 0 bases; bases with no gene match: 7. Germline CDR1 MNHEY, CDR2 SVGAGI. CDR3 in DNA: TGTGCCAGCAGTTACTCGAGGTGGGACAGCGAAAACATTCAGTACTTC. Protein: CASSYSRWDSENIQYF.

This clonotype has a handful of counts. The rearrangement links TRBV27 to TRBJ2-4, with TRBD1 identical over 7 bases. CDR1 is MNHEY, CDR2 SMNVEV, per germline (reference sequence). V shed 1 base, J shed 13 bases, and the junction held 13 bases outside the gene matches. This CDR3 comprises 15 residues. The CDR3 loop is CASSLFRDSITGQYF. The CDR3 DNA reads as TGTGCCAGCAGTTTATTCCGGGACAGTATTACGGGGCAGTACTTC.

Here the CDR3 reads CASSNIEEGRALETQYF. The CDR3 DNA reads as TGTGCCAGTAGTAACATTGAGGAGGGGAGGGCCCTAGAGACCCAGTACTTC. The chain employs TRBV19 and TRBJ2-7, with 7 bases fitting TRBD2. The DNA end lines up better with TRBJ2-5; the J call may be wrong. CDR1 is LNHDA, CDR2 SQIVND, per germline (reference sequence). The length of the CDR3 is 17 residues.

This rearrangement joins TRBV6-5 to TRBJ1-1, with D maybe TRBD1 (6 bases). The CDR3 consists of 15 residues. The ends were cut back, 0 bases at V and 5 bases at J, with 13 bases in the middle. Germline CDR1 reads MNHEY; CDR2 reads SVGAGI. CDR3 protein: CASSYSPRGNTEAFF. Written as DNA, the CDR3 is TGTGCCAGCAGTTACTCCCCTAGGGGGAATACTGAAGCTTTCTTT.

Only a few counts were recorded for this clonotype. This chain links TRBV6-6 with TRBJ1-2; possibly TRBD1 for D (5 bases). The ends were cut back, 2 bases at V and 1 base at J, with 14 bases in the middle. The CDR3 has 16 amino acids. CDR1 MNHNY and CDR2 SVGAGI come from the germline V gene (reference sequence). CDR3 nucleotides: TGTGCCAGCAGTTACCCAGGGACCGATATTAACTATGGCTACACCTTC. Translated: CASSYPGTDINYGYTF.

This clonotype was found a few times. This chain uses TRBV7-2 with TRBJ1-5; TRBD1 aligns across 12 bases. Germline V gene data show CDR1 as SGHTA and CDR2 as FQGNSA. The trim removed 5 bases at V and 5 bases at J, leaving 1 base unmatched. CDR3 size: 14 residues. As DNA, the CDR3 is TGTGCCAGCAGCCGGGACAGGGGGCATCAGCCCCAGCATTTT. Its translation: CASSRDRGHQPQHF. The variable domain in full, completed from reference TRBV7-2 and TRBJ1-5, reads GAGVSQSPSNKVTEKGKDVELRCDPISGHTALYWYRQSLGQGLEFLIYFQGNSAPDKSGLPSDRFSAERTGGSVSTLTIQRTQQEDSAVYLCASSRDRGHQPQHFGDGTRLSIL.

The rearrangement links TRBV29-1 to TRBJ2-7, with TRBD1 matching over 7 bases. After removal of 4 bases from V and 4 bases from J, the junction contained 7 bases not matched to a gene. CDR3 length: 13 amino acids. Germline assignment: CDR1 SQVTM and CDR2 ANQGSEA. As DNA, the CDR3 is TGCAGCGTTGTAGAGACAGGGCATTACGAGCAGTACTTC. It codes for CSVVETGHYEQYF.

DNA for the CDR3: TGTGCCACCAGTGATTCTTGGGACAGCTATGGCTACACCTTC. Protein sequence: CATSDSWDSYGYTF. The J gene is TRBJ1-2, the V gene TRBV24-1; 7 bases match TRBD1. The length of the CDR3 is 14 residues. The V and J ends lost 2 bases and 4 bases, in that order; junction bases with no gene match: 3. Germline V gene lookup returns CDR1 KGHDR and CDR2 SFDVKD.

This clonotype has more than one count but fewer than ten. This chain connects TRBV27 to TRBJ1-1; 12 bases match TRBD1. V was clipped by 10 bases and J by 6 bases; unmatched bases: 3. The CDR3 sequence is 12 residues long. Germline CDR1 MNHEY, CDR2 SMNVEV (reference sequence). Here the CDR3 DNA reads TGTGCCAAGCGGGACAGGGGGCCTGAAGCTTTCTTT. This translates into CAKRDRGPEAFF.

This clonotype was picked up a small number of times. The DNA for the CDR3 is TGCAGTGCTAGTTGGCGCGGATCCTACGAGCAGTACTTC. Its translation: CSASWRGSYEQYF. The V and J genes are TRBV20-1 and TRBJ2-7; D is unresolved. This CDR3 has 13 residues. Germline V lookup: CDR1 DFQATT, CDR2 SNEGSKA (reference sequence). Trimming removed 3 bases at V and 1 base at J, with 10 bases between.

The table lists this clonotype with a few counts. V usage is TRBV11-2 and J usage is TRBJ1-4; D perhaps matches TRBD1 (6 bases). Trimming shortened V by 2 bases and J by 4 bases, and 14 bases separated the two germline ends. This CDR3 has 16 amino acids. Germline values: CDR1 SGHAT, CDR2 FQNNGV. CDR3 in DNA: TGTGCCAGCAGCTTATGGTCAGGGGCAGATAATGAAAAACTGTTTTTT. Translated: CASSLWSGADNEKLFF.

The gene calls are TRBV5-1 and TRBJ2-1, with 8 bases lining up with TRBD2. The J call may be in error: the DNA end matches TRBJ2-7 better. The CDR3 spans 15 residues. The V gene's germline CDR1 is SGHRS and CDR2 YFSETQ. CDR3 region: CASSLDGGADNEQYF. The CDR3 DNA follows: TGCGCCAGCAGCTTGGACGGGGGGGCCGACAATGAGCAGTACTTC.

This chain links TRBV18 with TRBJ2-1; a possible D gene is TRBD1 (6 bases). The V gene's germline CDR1 is KGHSH and CDR2 LQKENI. This CDR3 spans 16 amino acids. V lost 4 bases and J lost 4, with 17 bases in between. In nucleotides, the CDR3 is TGTGCCAGCTCACGAAATCCGGGACAAAGGTACAATGAGCAGTTCTTC. Its translation: CASSRNPGQRYNEQFF.

This chain connects TRBV3-1 to TRBJ1-5; possibly TRBD1 for D (5 bases). The length of the CDR3 is 14 residues. The V end was cut by 0 bases, the J end by 5 bases, with 8 bases between. Germline CDR1 is LGHDT and CDR2 is YNNKEL (reference sequence). The CDR3: CASSQDGTYQPQHF. The CDR3 DNA follows: TGTGCCAGCAGCCAAGATGGGACTTATCAGCCCCAGCATTTT. Filled out from reference TRBV3-1 and TRBJ1-5, the complete variable domain reads DTAVSQTPKYLVTQMGNDKSIKCEQNLGHDTMYWYKQDSKKFLKIMFSYNNKELIINETVPNRFSPKSPDKAHLNLHINSLELGDSAVYFCASSQDGTYQPQHFGDGTRLSIL.

This clonotype turned up a few times. V gene TRBV6-5 combines with J gene TRBJ1-2; TRBD1 aligns across 9 bases. V dropped 7 bases and J dropped 4; count of bases not matched to a gene: 10. Germline CDR1 reads MNHEY; CDR2 reads SVGAGI. CDR3 length: 15 residues. The CDR3 DNA follows: TGTGCCAGCACCAAACAGGGGGCGAGTAGCTATGGCTACACCTTC. Translation gives CASTKQGASSYGYTF.

This clonotype was counted a few times. V and J are TRBV6-5 and TRBJ1-5; 9 nucleotides match TRBD1. The CDR3 totals 14 residues. Germline V gene sequence: CDR1 MNHEY, CDR2 SVGAGI. V lost 6 bases to trimming and J lost 4 bases; unmatched junction nucleotides: 4. CDR3 nucleotide sequence: TGTGCCAGCAGAATGACAGGGGGGAATCAGCCCCAGCATTTT. It yields the protein CASRMTGGNQPQHF.

The chain is built from TRBV12-3 or TRBV12-4 and TRBJ2-3; D might be TRBD1 (6 bases). CDR3 length: 14 amino acids. Trimming left V 5 bases short and J 4 bases short, with 13 bases between. CDR3 nucleotides: TGTGCCAGCAGTAGTCACAGGGTGGCAGATACGCAGTATTTT. Amino acids: CASSSHRVADTQYF.

The table lists this clonotype with many counts. The chain uses TRBV5-1 and TRBJ1-1, with D possibly TRBD1 on 6 matching bases. Trimming took 1 base from V and 1 from J, leaving 8 bases between them. The V gene's germline CDR1 is SGHRS and CDR2 YFSETQ. The CDR3 consists of 14 residues. The CDR3 reads CASSLLTGNTEAFF. The CDR3 nucleotides read TGCGCCAGCAGCTTGCTGACAGGGAACACTGAAGCTTTCTTT.

The rearrangement uses TRBV2 and TRBJ2-1, with 7 bases that match TRBD2. CDR3 length equals 15 residues. Trimming removed 6 bases from V and 0 bases from J; junction bases left unmatched: 5. From germline, CDR1 is SNHLY and CDR2 FYNNEI. CDR3 sequence (DNA): TGTGCCAGCAGGAAACTAGCGATCTCCTACAATGAGCAGTTCTTC. This translates into CASRKLAISYNEQFF.

The CDR3 protein is CASSREQSTGELFF. The CDR3 DNA follows: TGTGCCAGCAGCCGAGAGCAGTCCACCGGGGAGCTGTTTTTT. This sequence joins TRBV14 and TRBJ2-2; D unresolved. The V end lost 4 bases, the J end lost 4 bases, and 10 bases lay between the germline ends. CDR1 and CDR2 (germline): SGHDN, FVKESK. This CDR3 region has 14 residues.

This chain uses TRBV12-3 or TRBV12-4 with TRBJ2-3, with D perhaps TRBD1 or TRBD2 (5 bases each). The CDR3 consists of 14 residues. V shed 7 bases and J shed 4 bases, with 15 bases lying between them. DNA for the CDR3: TGTGCCAGCAACGACAGAACGAGGGCAGATACGCAGTATTTT. This encodes CASNDRTRADTQYF.

This clonotype was seen more than once but under ten times. The rearrangement uses TRBV7-2 and TRBJ1-5; D remains ambiguous. This CDR3 region has 16 residues. V was shortened by 0 bases and J by 3 bases, with 12 bases between the two germline ends. Germline CDR1 reads SGHTA; CDR2 reads FQGNSA. CDR3 in amino acids: CASSLAQGIDNQPQHF. In DNA, the CDR3 is TGTGCCAGCAGCTTAGCGCAAGGGATAGACAATCAGCCCCAGCATTTT.

This clonotype was observed many times. One end of the junction varies from germline; a read error may be responsible. The chain carries TRBV4-1 and TRBJ1-1; D gene unclear. The CDR3 is 12 amino acids. Germline V gene data show CDR1 as MGHRA and CDR2 as YSYEKL. The CDR3 DNA follows: TGTGCCAGCAGCCAAGGGTACACTGAAGCTTTCTTT. It translates to CASSQGYTEAFF.

About this clonotype itself: Its ends do not fully match the called genes, so a read error is possible. The V call is TRBV4-3, the J call TRBJ1-6, with 8 bases aligning to TRBD1. The CDR3 is 16 amino acids. The germline gives CDR1 LGHNA, CDR2 YSLEER. In DNA form, the CDR3 reads TGCGCCAGCAGCCACGGCCAGGGGGCAGCTAATTCACCCCCCCACTTT. It specifies CASSHGQGAANSPPHF.